The clone carrying this T cell receptor (beta chain) was seen a few times. The antigen is not known. Trimming took 2 bases from V and 6 from J, leaving 12 bases between them. CDR1 is MNHEY and CDR2 is SVGEGT in the germline V gene. The CDR3 sequence is 14 residues long. The sample originates from a study of T cell repertoires in cytomegalovirus infection. Turning to the study itself: Matching HLA type, along with CMV infection, was indicated by public TCR beta signatures. Overall study results and limits: Based on cumulative public TCR beta family frequency, carriers of CMV plus the relevant HLA were identified. In two of eight donors, the top clonotype was HLA-C-restricted CMV-specific.

TCRdb used MiXCR to reprocess the reads, holding one entry per CDR3 protein. The sample yields 700,000 to 900,000 distinct CDR3 sequences, 25% to 30% seen once. This TCR came from a human donor in good health (CMV status not recorded). Some clones in this sample may be carry-over from other donors' samples. The J gene is TRBJ2-3, the V gene TRBV6-2 or TRBV6-3; D uncertain. The sequencing here drew on cultured CD8+ T cells from PBMCs, taken from culture after CMV antigen stimulation. The CDR3 DNA reads as TGTGCCAGCAGTTACGTCCGGCATGCGGATACGCAGTATTTT. Translation: CASSYVRHADTQYF.